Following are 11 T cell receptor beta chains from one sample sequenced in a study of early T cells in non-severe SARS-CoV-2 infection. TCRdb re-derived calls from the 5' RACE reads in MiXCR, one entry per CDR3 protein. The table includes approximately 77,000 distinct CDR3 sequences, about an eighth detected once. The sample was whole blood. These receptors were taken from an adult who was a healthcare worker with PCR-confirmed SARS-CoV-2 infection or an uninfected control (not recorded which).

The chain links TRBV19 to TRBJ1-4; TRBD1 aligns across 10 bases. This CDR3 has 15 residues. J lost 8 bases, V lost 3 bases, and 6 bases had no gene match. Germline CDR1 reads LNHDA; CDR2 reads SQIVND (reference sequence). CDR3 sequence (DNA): TGTGCCAGTAGTATTTGGACAGGGGGTGTCGAAAAACTGTTTTTT. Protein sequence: CASSIWTGGVEKLFF.

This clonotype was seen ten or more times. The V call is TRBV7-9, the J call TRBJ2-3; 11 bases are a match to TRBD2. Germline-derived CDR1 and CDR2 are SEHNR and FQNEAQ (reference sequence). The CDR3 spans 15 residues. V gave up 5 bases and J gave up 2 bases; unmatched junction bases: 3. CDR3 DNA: TGTGCCAGCAGCAGTAGCGGGAGGGCCACAGATACGCAGTATTTT. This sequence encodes CASSSSGRATDTQYF.

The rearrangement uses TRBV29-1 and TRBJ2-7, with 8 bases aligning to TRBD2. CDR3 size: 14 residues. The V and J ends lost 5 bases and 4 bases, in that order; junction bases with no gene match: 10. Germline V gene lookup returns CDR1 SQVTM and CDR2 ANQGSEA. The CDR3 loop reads CSVREGGVLYEQYF. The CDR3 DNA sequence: TGCAGCGTTCGGGAGGGAGGAGTCCTTTACGAGCAGTACTTC.

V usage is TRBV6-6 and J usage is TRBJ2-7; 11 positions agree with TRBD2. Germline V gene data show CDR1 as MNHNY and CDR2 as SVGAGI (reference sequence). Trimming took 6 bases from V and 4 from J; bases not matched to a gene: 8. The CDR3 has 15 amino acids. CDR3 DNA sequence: TGTGCCAGCAGCAACCCAACTAGCGGGAGATACGAGCAGTACTTC. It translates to CASSNPTSGRYEQYF.

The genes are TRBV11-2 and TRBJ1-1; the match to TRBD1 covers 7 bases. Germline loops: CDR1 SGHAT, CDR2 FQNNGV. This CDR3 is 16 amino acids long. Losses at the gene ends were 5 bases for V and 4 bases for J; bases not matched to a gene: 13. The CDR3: CASSRQQQGTSTEAFF. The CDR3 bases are TGTGCCAGCAGCCGACAGCAACAGGGGACGAGCACTGAAGCTTTCTTT.

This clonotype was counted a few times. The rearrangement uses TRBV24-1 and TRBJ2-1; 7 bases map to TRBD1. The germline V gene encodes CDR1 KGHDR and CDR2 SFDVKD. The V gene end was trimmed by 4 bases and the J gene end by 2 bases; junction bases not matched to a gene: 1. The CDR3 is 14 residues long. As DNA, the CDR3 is TGTGCCACCAGTGACGACAGGGCCTACAATGAGCAGTTCTTC. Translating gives CATSDDRAYNEQFF.

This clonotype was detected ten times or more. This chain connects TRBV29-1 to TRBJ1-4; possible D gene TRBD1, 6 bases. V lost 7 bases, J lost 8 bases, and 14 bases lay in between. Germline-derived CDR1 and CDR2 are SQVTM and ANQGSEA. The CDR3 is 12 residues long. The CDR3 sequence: CSALRGGEKLFF. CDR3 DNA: TGCAGCGCCTTGAGGGGGGGCGAAAAACTGTTTTTT.

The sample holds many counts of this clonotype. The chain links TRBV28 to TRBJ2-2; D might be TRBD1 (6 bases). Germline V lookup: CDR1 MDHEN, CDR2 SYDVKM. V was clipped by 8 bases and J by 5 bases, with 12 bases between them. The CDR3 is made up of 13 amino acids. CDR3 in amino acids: CASSGQRTGELFF. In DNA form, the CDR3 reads TGTGCCAGCTCCGGACAGCGTACCGGGGAGCTGTTTTTT. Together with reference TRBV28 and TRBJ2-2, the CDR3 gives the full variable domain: DVKVTQSSRYLVKRTGEKVFLECVQDMDHENMFWYRQDPGLGLRLIYFSYDVKMKEKGDIPEGYSVSREKKERFSLILESASTNQTSMYLCASSGQRTGELFFGEGSRLTVL.

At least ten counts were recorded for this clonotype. CDR3 region: CASSWDSITGELFF. CDR3 in DNA: TGTGCCAGCAGCTGGGACTCGATCACCGGGGAGCTGTTTTTT. The chain is built from TRBV7-2 and TRBJ2-2; TRBD2 might be the D (6 bases). CDR1 and CDR2 (germline): SGHTA, FQGNSA. The CDR3 is made up of 14 amino acids. The V end lost 4 bases, the J end lost 4 bases, and 10 bases lay between the germline ends.

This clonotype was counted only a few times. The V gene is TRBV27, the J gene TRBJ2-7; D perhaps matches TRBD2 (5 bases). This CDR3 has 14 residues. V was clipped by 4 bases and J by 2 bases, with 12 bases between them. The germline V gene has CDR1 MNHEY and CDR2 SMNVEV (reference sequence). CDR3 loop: CASSYGPGTYEQYF. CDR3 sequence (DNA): TGTGCCAGCAGTTACGGGCCCGGGACCTACGAGCAGTACTTC.

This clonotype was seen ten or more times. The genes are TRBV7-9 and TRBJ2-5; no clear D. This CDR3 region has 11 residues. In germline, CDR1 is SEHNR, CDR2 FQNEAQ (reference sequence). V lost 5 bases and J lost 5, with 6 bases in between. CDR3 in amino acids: CASSPKETQYF. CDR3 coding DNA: TGTGCCAGCAGCCCGAAGGAGACCCAGTACTTC.